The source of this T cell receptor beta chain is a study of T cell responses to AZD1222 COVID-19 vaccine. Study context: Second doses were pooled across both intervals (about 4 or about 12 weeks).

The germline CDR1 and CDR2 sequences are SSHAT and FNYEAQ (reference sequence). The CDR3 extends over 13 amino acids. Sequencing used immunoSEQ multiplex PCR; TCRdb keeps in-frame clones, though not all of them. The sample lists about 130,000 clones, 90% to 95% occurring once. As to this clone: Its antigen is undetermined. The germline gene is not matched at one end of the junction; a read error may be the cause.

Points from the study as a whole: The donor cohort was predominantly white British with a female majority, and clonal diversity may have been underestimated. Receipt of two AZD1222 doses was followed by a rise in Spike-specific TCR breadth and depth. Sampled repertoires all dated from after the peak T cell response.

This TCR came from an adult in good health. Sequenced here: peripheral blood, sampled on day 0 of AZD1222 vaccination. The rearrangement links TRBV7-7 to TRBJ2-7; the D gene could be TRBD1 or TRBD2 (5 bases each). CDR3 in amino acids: CASSTTRDHEQYF. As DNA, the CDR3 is TGTGCTAGCAGCACGACCCGGGACCACGAGCAGTACTTC.